Only a few counts were recorded for the clone carrying this T cell receptor (beta chain). This sample is drawn from a study of T cells in Graves' hyperthyroidism and ophthalmopathy. Using RNA transcripts as the source, TCR beta CDR3 regions were amplified. HTBI primers were used for first-round RT-PCR of the TCR CDR3. Each CDR3 protein is one row after TCRdb ran MiXCR on the multiplex PCR reads. The profile covers around 660,000 distinct CDR3 sequences, with approximately 42% appearing a single time and under 8.5% taken by the ten largest. Reasons for excluding patients were uncontrolled infection, other autoimmune disease, pregnancy or lactation. V was trimmed by 4 bases and J by 6 bases, leaving 14 bases between them. The length of the CDR3 is 14 residues. Germline CDR1 is SGDLS and CDR2 is YYNGEE.

What was sequenced was peripheral blood or thyroid tissue (not recorded which). The chain uses TRBV9 and TRBJ1-5; no clear D. The clonotype comes from an adult man with Graves' disease, either hyperthyroidism or ophthalmopathy (not recorded which). The CDR3 sequence is CASSLDREAQPQHF. The CDR3 nucleotides are TGTGCCAGCAGCTTGGATAGGGAGGCTCAGCCCCAGCATTTT.